This record looks at one T cell receptor (beta chain) sequence and its context. The assay was immunoSEQ multiplex PCR, and TCRdb's table has in-frame clones only and misses some. This table holds roughly 390,000 clones, approximately 89% found once. CDR1 is LNHDA, CDR2 SQIVND, per germline (reference sequence). This CDR3 has 15 amino acids. Trimming pared 5 bases from V and 2 bases from J, leaving 12 bases between. The sample is drawn from a study of blood T cell repertoires in COVID-19. Sequenced: peripheral blood. The V and J genes are TRBV19 and TRBJ1-4, with a tentative D call TRBD1 (6 bases). This receptor was identified in a woman between 25 and 40 years old with COVID-19, enrolled during active disease. The CDR3 DNA reads TGTGCCAGTAGTCTCGGACAGCGCACTAATGAAAAACTGTTTTTT. The encoded protein is CASSLGQRTNEKLFF. The variable domain in full, completed from reference TRBV19 and TRBJ1-4, reads DGGITQSPKYLFRKEGQNVTLSCEQNLNHDAMYWYRQDPGQGLRLIYYSQIVNDFQKGDIAEGYSVSREKKESFPLTVTSAQKNPTAFYLCASSLGQRTNEKLFFGSGTQLSVL.